A single T cell receptor (beta chain) is shown here with its context. J lost 7 bases, V lost 4 bases, and 9 bases had no gene match. CDR1 SGDLS and CDR2 YYNGEE come from the germline V gene. There are 15 residues in the CDR3. The table came from immunoSEQ multiplex PCR; TCRdb's copy has only in-frame clones and leaves some out. The sample carries 150,000 to 200,000 clones, about 88% recorded once. The data originate from a study of blood T cell repertoires in COVID-19. Sequencing was done on a sample of PBMCs or T cells enriched from blood (not recorded which). The TCR was taken from a woman aged 18-29 years who had recovered from COVID-19. The rearrangement links TRBV9 to TRBJ2-3; 10 positions agree with TRBD2. The chain's CDR3 is CASSHKREGTNTQYF. CDR3 sequence (DNA): TGTGCCAGCAGCCATAAGCGGGAGGGTACGAATACGCAGTATTTT.